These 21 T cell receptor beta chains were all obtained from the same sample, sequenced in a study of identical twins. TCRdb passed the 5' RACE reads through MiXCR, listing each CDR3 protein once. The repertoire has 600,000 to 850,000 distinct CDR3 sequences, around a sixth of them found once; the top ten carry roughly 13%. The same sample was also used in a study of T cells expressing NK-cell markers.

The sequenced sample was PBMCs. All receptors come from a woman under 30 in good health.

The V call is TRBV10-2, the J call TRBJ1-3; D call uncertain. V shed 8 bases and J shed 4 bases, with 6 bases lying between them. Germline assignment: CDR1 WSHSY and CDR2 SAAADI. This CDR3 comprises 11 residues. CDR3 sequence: CASGKGNTIYF. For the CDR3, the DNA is TGCGCCAGCGGTAAAGGAAACACCATATATTTT.

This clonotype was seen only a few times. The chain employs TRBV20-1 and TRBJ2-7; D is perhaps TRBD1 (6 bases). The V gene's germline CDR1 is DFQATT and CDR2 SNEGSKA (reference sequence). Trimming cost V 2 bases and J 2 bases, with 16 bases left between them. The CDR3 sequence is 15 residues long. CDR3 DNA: TGCAGTGCTAGACCGCAGGGGCCCTTTACCTACGAGCAGTACTTC. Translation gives CSARPQGPFTYEQYF.

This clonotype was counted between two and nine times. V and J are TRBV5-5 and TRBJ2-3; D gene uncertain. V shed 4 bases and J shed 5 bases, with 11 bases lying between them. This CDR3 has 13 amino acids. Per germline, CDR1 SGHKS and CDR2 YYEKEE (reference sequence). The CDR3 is CASSPDPGDTQYF. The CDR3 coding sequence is TGTGCCAGCAGCCCGGACCCAGGAGATACGCAGTATTTT.

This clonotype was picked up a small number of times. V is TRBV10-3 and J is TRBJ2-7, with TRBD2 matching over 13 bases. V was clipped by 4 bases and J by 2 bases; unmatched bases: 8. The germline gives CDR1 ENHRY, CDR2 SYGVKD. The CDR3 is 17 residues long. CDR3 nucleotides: TGTGCCATCAGTGTCTTTCGACTAGCGGGAGGAACCTACGAGCAGTACTTC. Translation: CAISVFRLAGGTYEQYF.

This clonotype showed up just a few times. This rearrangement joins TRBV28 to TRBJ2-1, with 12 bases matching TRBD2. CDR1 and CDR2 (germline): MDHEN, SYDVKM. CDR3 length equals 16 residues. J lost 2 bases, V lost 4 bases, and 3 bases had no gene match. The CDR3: CASSSLAGGAYNEQFF. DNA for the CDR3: TGTGCCAGCAGTTCCCTAGCGGGGGGGGCCTACAATGAGCAGTTCTTC.

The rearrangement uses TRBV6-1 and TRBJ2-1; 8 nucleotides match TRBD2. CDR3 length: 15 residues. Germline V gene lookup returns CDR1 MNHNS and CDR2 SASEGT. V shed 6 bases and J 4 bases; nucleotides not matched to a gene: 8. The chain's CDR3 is CASRTGSGGYNEQFF. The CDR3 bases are TGTGCCAGCAGGACGGGAAGCGGGGGTTACAATGAGCAGTTCTTC.

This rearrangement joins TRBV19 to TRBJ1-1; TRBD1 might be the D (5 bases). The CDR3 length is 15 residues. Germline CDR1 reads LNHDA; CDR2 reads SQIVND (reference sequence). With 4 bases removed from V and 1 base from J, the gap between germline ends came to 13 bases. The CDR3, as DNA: TGTGCCAGTAGTACCCCGGGACGTAAGAACACTGAAGCTTTCTTT. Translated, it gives CASSTPGRKNTEAFF.

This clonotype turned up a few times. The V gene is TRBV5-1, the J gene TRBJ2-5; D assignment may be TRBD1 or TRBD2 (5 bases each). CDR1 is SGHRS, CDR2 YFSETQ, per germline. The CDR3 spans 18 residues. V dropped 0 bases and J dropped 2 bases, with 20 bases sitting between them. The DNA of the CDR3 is TGCGCCAGCAGCTTGGCCTTGGCAGGGACCAACTTTCAAGAGACCCAGTACTTC. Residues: CASSLALAGTNFQETQYF.

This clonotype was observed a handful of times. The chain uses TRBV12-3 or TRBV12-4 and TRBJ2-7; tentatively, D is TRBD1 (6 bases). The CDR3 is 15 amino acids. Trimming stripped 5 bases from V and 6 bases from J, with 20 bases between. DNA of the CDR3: TGTGCCAGCAGTCTCCGACAGGCCCCTACCTCCGAGCAGTACTTC. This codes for CASSLRQAPTSEQYF.

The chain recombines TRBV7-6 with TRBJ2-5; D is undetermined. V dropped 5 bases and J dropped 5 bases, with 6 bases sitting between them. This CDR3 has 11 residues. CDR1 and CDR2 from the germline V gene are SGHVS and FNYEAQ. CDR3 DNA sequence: TGTGCCAGCAGCCATCTGGAGACCCAGTACTTC. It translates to CASSHLETQYF.

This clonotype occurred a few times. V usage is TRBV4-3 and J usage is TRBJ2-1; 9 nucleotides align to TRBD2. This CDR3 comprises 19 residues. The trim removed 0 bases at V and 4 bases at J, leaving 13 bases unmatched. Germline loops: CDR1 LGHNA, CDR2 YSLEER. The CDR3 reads CASSQEYDLLAGIYNEQFF. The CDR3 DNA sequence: TGCGCCAGCAGCCAAGAATACGATCTCCTAGCGGGAATATACAATGAGCAGTTCTTC.

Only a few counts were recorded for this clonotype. The CDR3 nucleotides read TGCGCCAGCAGCCCCGGGACAGGGCGTGAAAAACTGTTTTTT. Protein product: CASSPGTGREKLFF. The chain links TRBV5-1 to TRBJ1-4; 9 bases are a match to TRBD1. The J segment lost 7 bases and the V segment lost 4 bases, leaving 5 bases of the junction unmatched. This CDR3 has 14 amino acids. Germline CDR1 is SGHRS and CDR2 is YFSETQ.

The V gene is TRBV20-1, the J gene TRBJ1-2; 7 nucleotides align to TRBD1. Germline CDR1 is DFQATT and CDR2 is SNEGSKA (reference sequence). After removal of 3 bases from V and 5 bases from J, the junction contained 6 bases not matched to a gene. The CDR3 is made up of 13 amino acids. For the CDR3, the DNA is TGCAGTGCTAGGGGAGGACAGGTGTATGGCTACACCTTC. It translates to CSARGGQVYGYTF.

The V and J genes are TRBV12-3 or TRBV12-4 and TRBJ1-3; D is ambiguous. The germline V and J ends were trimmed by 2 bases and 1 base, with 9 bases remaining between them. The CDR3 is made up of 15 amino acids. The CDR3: CASSLTATSGNTIYF. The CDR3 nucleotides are TGTGCCAGCAGTTTAACGGCGACTTCTGGAAACACCATATATTTT.

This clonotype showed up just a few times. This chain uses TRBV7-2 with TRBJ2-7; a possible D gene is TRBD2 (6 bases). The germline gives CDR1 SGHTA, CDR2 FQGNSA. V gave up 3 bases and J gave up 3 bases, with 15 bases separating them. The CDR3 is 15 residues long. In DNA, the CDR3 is TGTGCCAGCAGCTTTCCTCAACGGGACTTCTACGAGCAGTACTTC. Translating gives CASSFPQRDFYEQYF.

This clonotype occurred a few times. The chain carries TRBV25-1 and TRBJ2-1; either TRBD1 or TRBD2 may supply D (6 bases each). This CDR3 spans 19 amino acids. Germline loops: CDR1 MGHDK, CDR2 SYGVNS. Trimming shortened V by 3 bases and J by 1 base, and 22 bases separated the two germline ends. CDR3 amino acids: CASSDQRGEEKRSYNEQFF. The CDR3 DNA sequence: TGTGCCAGCAGTGACCAGAGGGGGGAGGAAAAGAGGTCCTACAATGAGCAGTTCTTC.

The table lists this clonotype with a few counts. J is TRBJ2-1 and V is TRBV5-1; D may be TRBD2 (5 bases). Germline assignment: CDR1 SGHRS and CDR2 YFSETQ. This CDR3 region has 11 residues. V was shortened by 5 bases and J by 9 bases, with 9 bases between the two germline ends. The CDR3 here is CASRTNGEQFF. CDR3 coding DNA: TGCGCCAGCAGGACTAATGGTGAGCAGTTCTTC. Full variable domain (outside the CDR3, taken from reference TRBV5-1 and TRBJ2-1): KAGVTQTPRYLIKTRGQQVTLSCSPISGHRSVSWYQQTPGQGLQFLFEYFSETQRNKGNFPGRFSGRQFSNSRSEMNVSTLELGDSALYLCASRTNGEQFFGPGTRLTVL.

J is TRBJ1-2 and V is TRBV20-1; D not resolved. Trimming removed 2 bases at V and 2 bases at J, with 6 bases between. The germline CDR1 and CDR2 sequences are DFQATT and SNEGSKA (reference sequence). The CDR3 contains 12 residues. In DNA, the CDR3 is TGCAGTGCTAGAAATGGGAACTATGGCTACACCTTC. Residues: CSARNGNYGYTF.

CDR3 protein: CSARDPGSPYAVGEQFF. The CDR3 DNA sequence: TGCAGTGCTAGAGATCCCGGGTCCCCGTACGCGGTCGGTGAGCAGTTCTTC. The V gene is TRBV20-1, the J gene TRBJ2-1; D is ambiguous. CDR3 length equals 17 residues. The germline V gene encodes CDR1 DFQATT and CDR2 SNEGSKA (reference sequence). Trimming stripped 0 bases from V and 9 bases from J, with 24 bases between.

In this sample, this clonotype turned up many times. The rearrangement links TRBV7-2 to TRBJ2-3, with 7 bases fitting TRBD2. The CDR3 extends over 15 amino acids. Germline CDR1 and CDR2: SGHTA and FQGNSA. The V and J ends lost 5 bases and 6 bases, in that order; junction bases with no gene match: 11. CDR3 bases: TGTGCCAGCAGCCCGACCATGGCGGGAGAGGATACGCAGTATTTT. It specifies CASSPTMAGEDTQYF.

The CDR3 loop is CASSFQGSTEAFF. The CDR3 nucleotides read TGTGCCAGCAGTTTCCAGGGGAGCACTGAAGCTTTCTTT. V gene TRBV27 combines with J gene TRBJ1-1; D perhaps matches TRBD1 (6 bases). V lost 3 bases to trimming and J lost 4 bases, with 9 bases between them. The germline CDR1 and CDR2 sequences are MNHEY and SMNVEV (reference sequence). The CDR3 contains 13 residues.